The clone carrying this TCR beta chain was counted between two and nine times. Its antigen is not known. This specimen belongs to a study of early T cells in non-severe SARS-CoV-2 infection. Study summary: Sequencing of unsorted whole blood was done on bulk RNA, leaving chains unpaired.

Unique molecular identifiers were added to individual cDNA molecules. TCRdb reprocessed the 5' RACE reads with MiXCR, giving one entry per CDR3 protein. Of about 110,000 distinct CDR3 sequences in the sample, 11% were seen once. Study-level points and caveats: Database matching using VDJdb favored anti-spike CD8 responses, with private and CD4 specificities left missing.

The CDR3 loop spans 13 amino acids. The V and J ends lost 11 bases and 0 bases respectively, with 11 bases between them. The receptor was derived from an adult who was a healthcare worker with PCR-confirmed SARS-CoV-2 infection or an uninfected control (not recorded which). The chain employs TRBV12-3 or TRBV12-4 and TRBJ1-5, with D unresolved. Sequencing was performed on whole blood. CDR3 amino acids: CASRTYSNQPQHF. The CDR3 DNA is TGTGCCTCACGAACTTATAGCAATCAGCCCCAGCATTTT.